The source of this T cell receptor (beta chain) is a study of vaccination and CD4 T cells after COVID-19. The study sequenced cultured CD4+ T cell DNA using the Oncomine TCR Beta short-read assay. MiXCR, applied by TCRdb to the PCR reads, yields one record per CDR3 protein. Among more than 13,000 distinct CDR3 sequences listed, approximately 50% were seen once. As to treatment: approximately nine-day PBMC culture with coronavirus spike peptide pools or control peptides (ViraFEST assay). V dropped 7 bases and J dropped 1 base, with 16 bases sitting between them. From germline, CDR1 is ENHRY and CDR2 SYGVKD. The CDR3 has 16 amino acids. About this clonotype: Its matching antigen is unknown.

The sequence was obtained from a human donor who had recovered from COVID-19. The starting material was CD4+ T cells from blood, cultured in vitro, obtained before SARS-CoV-2 vaccination. The chain carries TRBV10-3 and TRBJ2-2, with a tentative D call TRBD2 (6 bases). Here the CDR3 reads CAIKASATVNTGELFF. CDR3 coding DNA: TGTGCCATCAAGGCTAGCGCTACAGTGAACACCGGGGAGCTGTTTTTT.